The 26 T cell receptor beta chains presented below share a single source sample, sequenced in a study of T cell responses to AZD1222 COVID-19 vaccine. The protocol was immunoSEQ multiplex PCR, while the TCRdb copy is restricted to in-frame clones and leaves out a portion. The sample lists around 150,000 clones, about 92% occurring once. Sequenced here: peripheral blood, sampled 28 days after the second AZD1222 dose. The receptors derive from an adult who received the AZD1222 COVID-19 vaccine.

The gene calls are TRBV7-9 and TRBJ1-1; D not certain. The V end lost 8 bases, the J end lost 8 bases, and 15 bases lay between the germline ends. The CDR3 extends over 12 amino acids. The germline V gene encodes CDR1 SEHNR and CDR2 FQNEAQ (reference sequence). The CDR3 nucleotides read TGTGCCAGCGGACCCAGTGCCATGGAAGCTTTCTTT. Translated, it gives CASGPSAMEAFF.

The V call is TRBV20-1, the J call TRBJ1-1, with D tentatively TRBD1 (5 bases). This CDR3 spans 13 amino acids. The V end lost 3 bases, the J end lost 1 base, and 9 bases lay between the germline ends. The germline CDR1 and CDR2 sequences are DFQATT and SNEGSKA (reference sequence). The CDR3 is CSASPTENTEAFF. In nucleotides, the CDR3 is TGCAGTGCTAGTCCGACAGAGAACACTGAAGCTTTCTTT.

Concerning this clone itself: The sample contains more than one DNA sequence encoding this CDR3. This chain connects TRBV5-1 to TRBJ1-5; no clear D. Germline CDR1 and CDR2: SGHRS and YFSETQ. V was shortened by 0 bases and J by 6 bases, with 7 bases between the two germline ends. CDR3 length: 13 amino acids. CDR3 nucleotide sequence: TGCGCCAGCAGCTTGGCCGTAGGTCAGCCCCAGCATTTT. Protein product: CASSLAVGQPQHF.

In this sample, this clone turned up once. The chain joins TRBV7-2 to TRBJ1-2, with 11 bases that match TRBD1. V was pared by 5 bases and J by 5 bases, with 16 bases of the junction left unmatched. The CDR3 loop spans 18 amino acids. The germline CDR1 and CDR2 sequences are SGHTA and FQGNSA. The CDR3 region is CASSVSGRTGGEYYGYTF. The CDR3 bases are TGTGCCAGCAGCGTTAGCGGTAGGACAGGGGGCGAGTATTATGGCTACACCTTC.

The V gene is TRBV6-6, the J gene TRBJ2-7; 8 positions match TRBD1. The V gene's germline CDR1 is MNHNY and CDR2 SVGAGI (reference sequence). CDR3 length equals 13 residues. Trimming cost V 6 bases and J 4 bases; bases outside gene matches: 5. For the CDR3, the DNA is TGTGCCAGCAGGGAGGGACAGGTGTACGAGCAGTACTTC. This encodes CASREGQVYEQYF.

CDR3 residues: CASSRTASYEQYF. The DNA of the CDR3 is TGTGCCAGCAGTCGGACGGCCTCCTACGAGCAGTACTTC. The chain joins TRBV12-3 or TRBV12-4 to TRBJ2-7; no firm D call. The CDR3 spans 13 residues. Trimming cost V 5 bases and J 0 bases, with 8 bases left between them.

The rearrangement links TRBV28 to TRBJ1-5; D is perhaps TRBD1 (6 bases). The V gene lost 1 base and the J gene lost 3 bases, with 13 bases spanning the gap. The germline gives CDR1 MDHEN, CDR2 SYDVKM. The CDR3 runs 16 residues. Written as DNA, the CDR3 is TGTGCCAGCAGTTTATCCCGGCAGGGGTCCAATCAGCCCCAGCATTTT. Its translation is CASSLSRQGSNQPQHF.

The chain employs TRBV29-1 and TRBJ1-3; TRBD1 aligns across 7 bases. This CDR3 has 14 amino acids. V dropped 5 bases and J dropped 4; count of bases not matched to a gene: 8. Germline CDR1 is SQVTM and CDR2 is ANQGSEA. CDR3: CSVYASGGGNTIYF. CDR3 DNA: TGCAGCGTTTATGCTTCAGGGGGAGGAAACACCATATATTTT. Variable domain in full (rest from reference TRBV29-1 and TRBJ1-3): SAVISQKPSRDICQRGTSLTIQCQVDSQVTMMFWYRQQPGQSLTLIATANQGSEATYESGFVIDKFPISRPNLTFSTLTVSNMSPEDSSIYLCSVYASGGGNTIYFGEGSWLTVV.

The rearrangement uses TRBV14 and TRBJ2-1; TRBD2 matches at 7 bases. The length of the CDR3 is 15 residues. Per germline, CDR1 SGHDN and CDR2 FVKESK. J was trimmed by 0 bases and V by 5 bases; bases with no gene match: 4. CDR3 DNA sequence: TGTGCCAGCAGCAAAGGGACTATCTCCTACAATGAGCAGTTCTTC. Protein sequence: CASSKGTISYNEQFF.

The CDR3 spells CASGLVLRRGAETQYF. The CDR3 DNA is TGTGCTAGTGGTTTGGTACTACGAAGGGGGGCTGAGACCCAGTACTTC. The chain links TRBV12-5 to TRBJ2-5; either TRBD1 or TRBD2 may fit D (6 bases each). The CDR3 has 16 residues. The ends were cut back, 0 bases at V and 5 bases at J, with 16 bases in the middle. CDR1 is LGHNT, CDR2 FRNRAP, per germline.

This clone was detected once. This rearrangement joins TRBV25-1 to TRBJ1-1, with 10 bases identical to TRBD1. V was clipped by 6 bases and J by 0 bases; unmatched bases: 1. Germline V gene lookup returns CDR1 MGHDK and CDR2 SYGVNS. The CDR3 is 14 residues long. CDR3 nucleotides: TGTGCCAGCAGGGACAGGGGGATGAACACTGAAGCTTTCTTT. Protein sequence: CASRDRGMNTEAFF.

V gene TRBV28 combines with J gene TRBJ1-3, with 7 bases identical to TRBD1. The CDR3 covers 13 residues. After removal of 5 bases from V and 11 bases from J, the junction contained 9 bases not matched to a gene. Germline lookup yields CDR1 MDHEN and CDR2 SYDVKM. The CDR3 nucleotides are TGTGCCAGCAGTCACCCGACAGGGAACGCCATATATTTT. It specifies CASSHPTGNAIYF.

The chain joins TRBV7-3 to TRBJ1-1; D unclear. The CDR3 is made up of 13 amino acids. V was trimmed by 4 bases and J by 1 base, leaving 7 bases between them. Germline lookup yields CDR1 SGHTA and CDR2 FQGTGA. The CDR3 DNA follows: TGTGCCAGCAGCTACGGGGAGAACACTGAAGCTTTCTTT. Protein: CASSYGENTEAFF.

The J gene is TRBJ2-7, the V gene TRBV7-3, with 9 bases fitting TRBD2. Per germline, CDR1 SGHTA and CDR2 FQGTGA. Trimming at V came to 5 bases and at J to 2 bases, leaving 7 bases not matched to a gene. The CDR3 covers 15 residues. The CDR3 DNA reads TGTGCCAGCAGCGTTACTAGCGGGCCTCCCTACGAGCAGTACTTC. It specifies CASSVTSGPPYEQYF.

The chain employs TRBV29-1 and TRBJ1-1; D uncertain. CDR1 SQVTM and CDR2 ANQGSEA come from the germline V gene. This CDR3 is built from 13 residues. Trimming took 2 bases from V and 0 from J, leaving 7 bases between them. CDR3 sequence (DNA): TGCAGCGTTGAAAAGCTCATGAACACTGAAGCTTTCTTT. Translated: CSVEKLMNTEAFF.

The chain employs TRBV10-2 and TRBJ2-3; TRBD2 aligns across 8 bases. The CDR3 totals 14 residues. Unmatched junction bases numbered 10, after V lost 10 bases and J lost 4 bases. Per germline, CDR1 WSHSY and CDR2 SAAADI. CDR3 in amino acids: CATTVGGGSDTQYF. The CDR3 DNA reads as TGCGCCACTACAGTCGGGGGGGGGTCAGATACGCAGTATTTT.

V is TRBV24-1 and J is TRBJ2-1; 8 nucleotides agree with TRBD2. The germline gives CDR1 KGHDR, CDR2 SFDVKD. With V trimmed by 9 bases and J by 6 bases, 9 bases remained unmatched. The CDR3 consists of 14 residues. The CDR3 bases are TGTGCCACCGCGGTTGGTAGCGGGGTCAATGAGCAGTTCTTC. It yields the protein CATAVGSGVNEQFF.

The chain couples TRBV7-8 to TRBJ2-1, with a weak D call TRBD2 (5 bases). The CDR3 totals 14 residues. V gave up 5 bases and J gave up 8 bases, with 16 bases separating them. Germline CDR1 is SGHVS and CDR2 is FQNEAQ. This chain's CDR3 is CASSVREETHEQFF. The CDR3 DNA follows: TGTGCCAGCAGCGTCCGGGAAGAGACCCATGAGCAGTTCTTC.

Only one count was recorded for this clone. The CDR3: CASKKVSGTSDISNQPQHF. CDR3 coding DNA: TGTGCCAGTAAAAAGGTATCCGGGACATCAGACATTAGCAATCAGCCCCAGCATTTT. This chain joins TRBV19 and TRBJ1-5; TRBD1 might be the D (6 bases). The germline V gene has CDR1 LNHDA and CDR2 SQIVND (reference sequence). This CDR3 is built from 19 residues. V lost 7 bases, J lost 0 bases, and 25 bases lay in between.

The CDR3 sequence: CATSDLSGDTGELFF. The CDR3 nucleotides read TGTGCCACCAGTGATTTGTCAGGGGACACCGGGGAGCTGTTTTTT. The J gene is TRBJ2-2, the V gene TRBV24-1; D is perhaps TRBD1 (6 bases). Germline CDR1 KGHDR, CDR2 SFDVKD. The V gene lost 0 bases and the J gene lost 3 bases, with 7 bases spanning the gap. CDR3 length: 15 amino acids.

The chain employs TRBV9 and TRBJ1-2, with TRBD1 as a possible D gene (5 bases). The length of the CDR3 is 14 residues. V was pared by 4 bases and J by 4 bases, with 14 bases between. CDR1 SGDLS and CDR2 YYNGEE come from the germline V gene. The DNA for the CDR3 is TGTGCCAGCAGCTCCTACAGGAATCCCTATGGCTACACCTTC. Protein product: CASSSYRNPYGYTF.

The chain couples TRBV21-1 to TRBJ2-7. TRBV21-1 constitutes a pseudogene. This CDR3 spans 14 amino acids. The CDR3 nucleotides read TGTGCCAGCAGCGCACGCCGGGGCCCCTACGAGCAGTACTTC. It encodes CASSARRGPYEQYF.

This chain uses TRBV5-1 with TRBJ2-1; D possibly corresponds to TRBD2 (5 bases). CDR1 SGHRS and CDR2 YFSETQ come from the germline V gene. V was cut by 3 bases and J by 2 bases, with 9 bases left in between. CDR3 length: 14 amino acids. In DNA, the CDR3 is TGCGCCAGCAGCTCCGGGGTAGCCTACAATGAGCAGTTCTTC. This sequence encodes CASSSGVAYNEQFF.

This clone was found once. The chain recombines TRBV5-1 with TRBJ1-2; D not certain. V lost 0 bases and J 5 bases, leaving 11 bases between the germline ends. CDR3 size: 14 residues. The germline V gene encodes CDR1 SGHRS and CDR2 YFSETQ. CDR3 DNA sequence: TGCGCCAGCAGCTTGGTAGGTCGGGGATATGGCTACACCTTC. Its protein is CASSLVGRGYGYTF.

This CDR3 reads CASTPNFVTYNEQFF. The CDR3 DNA is TGTGCCAGTACCCCCAACTTCGTTACCTACAATGAGCAGTTCTTC. The chain combines TRBV19 with TRBJ2-1; no clear D. Germline V CDR1 and CDR2: LNHDA, SQIVND (reference sequence). V lost 7 bases and J lost 2, with 15 bases in between. The CDR3 runs to 15 residues.

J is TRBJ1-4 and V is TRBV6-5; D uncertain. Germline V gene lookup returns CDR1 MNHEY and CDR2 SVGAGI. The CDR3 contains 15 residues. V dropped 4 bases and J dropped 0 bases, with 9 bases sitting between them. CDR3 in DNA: TGTGCCAGCAGTTCCGCCCTGGCAACTAATGAAAAACTGTTTTTT. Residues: CASSSALATNEKLFF.